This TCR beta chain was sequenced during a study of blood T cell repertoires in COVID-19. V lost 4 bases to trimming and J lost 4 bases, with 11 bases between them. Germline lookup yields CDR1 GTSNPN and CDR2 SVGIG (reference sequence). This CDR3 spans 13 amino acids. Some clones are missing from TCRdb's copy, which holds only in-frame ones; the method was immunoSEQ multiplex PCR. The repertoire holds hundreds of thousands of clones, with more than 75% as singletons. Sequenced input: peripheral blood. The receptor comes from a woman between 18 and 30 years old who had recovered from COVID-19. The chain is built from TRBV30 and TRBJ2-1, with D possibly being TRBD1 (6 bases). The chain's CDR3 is CAWTWTEYNEQFF. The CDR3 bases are TGTGCCTGGACCTGGACAGAATACAATGAGCAGTTCTTC.